What follows are 19 T cell receptor beta chains derived from one specimen sequenced in a study of glioma-infiltrating T cells. Amplification of TCR alpha and beta CDR3 regions from RNA used iRepertoire nested multiplex PCR. TCRdb re-analysed the multiplex PCR reads in MiXCR, keeping a single row per CDR3 protein. In the table there are around 120,000 distinct CDR3 sequences, 20% to 25% of which are singletons. The source material was glioma tissue, nonneoplastic brain tissue, or PBMCs (not recorded which). Source of these receptors: a human donor with low-grade glioma or glioblastoma, undergoing nonglioma brain surgery, or in good health (not recorded which).

This clonotype turned up a few times. This chain links TRBV19 with TRBJ2-1, with D perhaps matching TRBD1 (6 bases). The ends were cut back, 6 bases at V and 5 bases at J, with 14 bases in the middle. Germline V gene data show CDR1 as LNHDA and CDR2 as SQIVND (reference sequence). This CDR3 comprises 14 residues. The CDR3 here is CASSRGQINNEQFF. The CDR3 DNA reads TGTGCCAGTAGCCGAGGACAGATCAACAATGAGCAGTTCTTC. Combining the CDR3 with reference TRBV19 and TRBJ2-1 gives the whole variable domain DGGITQSPKYLFRKEGQNVTLSCEQNLNHDAMYWYRQDPGQGLRLIYYSQIVNDFQKGDIAEGYSVSREKKESFPLTVTSAQKNPTAFYLCASSRGQINNEQFFGPGTRLTVL.

Comments on this clonotype: This may arise from a read error, as a much more abundant clone is one base away. The chain is built from TRBV15 and TRBJ1-2; D is uncertain. The CDR3 spans 16 residues. The germline gives CDR1 LNHNV, CDR2 YYDKDF (reference sequence). The CDR3 coding sequence is TGTGCCACCAGCAGAGATCGGGTGTATACAGACTATTGCTACACCTTC. This gives the protein CATSRDRVYTDYCYTF.

The CDR3 is CASSSSPSDGNEQYV. DNA for the CDR3: TGTGCCAGCAGCTCTTCCCCCAGCGACGGGAACGAGCAGTACGTC. The chain couples TRBV7-2 to TRBJ2-7; weak D call: TRBD2 (5 bases). The CDR3 extends over 15 amino acids. V was shortened by 4 bases and J by 5 bases, with 18 bases between the two germline ends. Germline CDR1 reads SGHTA; CDR2 reads FQGNSA.

The gene calls are TRBV19 and TRBJ1-2; D remains ambiguous. Germline V gene data show CDR1 as LNHDA and CDR2 as SQIVND (reference sequence). The CDR3 is 11 residues long. Trimming stripped 1 base from V and 8 bases from J, with 5 bases between. In nucleotides, the CDR3 is TGTGCCAGTAGTATAGGGTGGGGCTACACCTTC. Its protein is CASSIGWGYTF.

The chain joins TRBV18 to TRBJ1-1, with D possibly matching TRBD1 (6 bases). The CDR3 has 15 amino acids. V was cut by 0 bases and J by 1 base, with 9 bases left in between. Per the germline V gene, CDR1 is KGHSH and CDR2 is LQKENI. The CDR3: CASSPPRGSNTEAFF. DNA for the CDR3: TGTGCCAGCTCACCACCAAGGGGGTCGAACACTGAAGCTTTCTTT.

The chain recombines TRBV19 with TRBJ2-3; 7 bases align to TRBD2. The CDR3 extends over 17 amino acids. Per germline, CDR1 LNHDA and CDR2 SQIVND (reference sequence). The trim removed 1 base at V and 1 base at J, leaving 8 bases unmatched. The CDR3 nucleotides are TGTGCCAGTAGTATAGTCAAGCGGGGCCCGCGCACAGATACGCAGTATTTT. Translation: CASSIVKRGPRTDTQYF.

This clonotype turned up a few times. This sequence joins TRBV12-3 or TRBV12-4 and TRBJ1-6; no clear D gene. The CDR3 is 14 residues long. Trimming took off 1 base at V and 9 bases at J, with 10 bases between the two ends. The CDR3 reads CASSLEAQTSPLHF. The CDR3 DNA reads TGTGCCAGCAGTTTAGAGGCCCAGACTTCACCCCTCCACTTT.

This clonotype has more than one count but fewer than ten. The gene calls are TRBV20-1 and TRBJ1-1, with no clear D. Germline V gene sequence: CDR1 DFQATT, CDR2 SNEGSKA (reference sequence). The CDR3 contains 11 residues. Trimming removed 8 bases from V and 6 bases from J, with 13 bases in between. CDR3 sequence (DNA): TGCAGTCTAAATGGGGAGGCTGAAGCTTTCTTT. As protein: CSLNGEAEAFF.

As regards this clonotype: A much more abundant neighbour one base away suggests this may be a read error. CDR3 amino acids: CANSLTSFTGELFF. CDR3 coding DNA: TGTGCCAACAGCTTAACTAGCTTCACCGGGGAGCTGTTTTTT. V and J are TRBV7-2 and TRBJ2-2, with D maybe TRBD2 (6 bases). Germline V gene sequence: CDR1 SGHTA, CDR2 FQGNSA. The CDR3 length is 14 residues.

The chain recombines TRBV5-1 with TRBJ1-5, with D maybe TRBD1 (5 bases). This CDR3 is 16 amino acids long. Looked up from germline, CDR1 is SGHRS and CDR2 is YFSETQ. V dropped 3 bases and J dropped 0 bases, with 13 bases sitting between them. This CDR3 reads CASSYAPQDSNQPQHF. The CDR3 coding sequence is TGCGCCAGCAGCTACGCACCACAGGATAGCAATCAGCCCCAGCATTTT.

This sequence joins TRBV3-1 and TRBJ2-7; the match to TRBD1 covers 7 bases. The CDR3 has 13 residues. Germline values: CDR1 LGHDT, CDR2 YNNKEL (reference sequence). The CDR3 loop reads CASSRRQGYDQYV. In nucleotides, the CDR3 is TGTGCCAGCAGCCGCCGACAGGGATACGATCAGTACGTC.

This chain's CDR3 is CATSDLGRPLSTGELFF. CDR3 coding DNA: TGTGCCACCAGTGATTTGGGGCGACCGCTCAGTACCGGGGAGCTGTTTTTT. V is TRBV24-1 and J is TRBJ2-2; no clear D gene. The germline V gene encodes CDR1 KGHDR and CDR2 SFDVKD. This CDR3 contains 17 residues. The germline V and J ends were trimmed by 0 bases and 5 bases, with 15 bases remaining between them.

This clonotype came up many times. V usage is TRBV4-1 and J usage is TRBJ2-5, with D possibly being TRBD2 (5 bases). Germline CDR1 reads MGHRA; CDR2 reads YSYEKL. CDR3 length: 16 amino acids. V lost 0 bases and J lost 5, with 16 bases in between. The CDR3 DNA reads as TGCGCCAGCAGCCAAGATGAGGGCCCTGTGGGGGAGACCCAGTACTTC. Its protein product is CASSQDEGPVGETQYF.

The chain couples TRBV9 to TRBJ2-1, with D uncertain. Trimming cost V 6 bases and J 5 bases, with 9 bases left between them. CDR3 length: 12 residues. The V gene's germline CDR1 is SGDLS and CDR2 YYNGEE. This CDR3 reads CASNPLDNEQFF. In DNA, the CDR3 is TGTGCCAGCAATCCTCTGGACAATGAGCAGTTCTTC.

This clonotype appeared a few times. This sequence joins TRBV3-1 and TRBJ1-1; weak D call: TRBD1 (5 bases). The germline V gene has CDR1 LGHDT and CDR2 YNNKEL (reference sequence). The V gene lost 5 bases and the J gene lost 1 base, with 8 bases spanning the gap. The CDR3 totals 13 residues. The CDR3 nucleotides read TGTGCCAGCAGCGATACAGGGAACACTGAAGCTTTCTTT. It translates to CASSDTGNTEAFF.

This sequence joins TRBV3-1 and TRBJ2-7, with a weak D call TRBD2 (5 bases). The length of the CDR3 is 15 residues. V lost 5 bases and J lost 0, with 14 bases in between. Germline values: CDR1 LGHDT, CDR2 YNNKEL (reference sequence). The CDR3 loop is CASSAWTRASYEQYV. In DNA, the CDR3 is TGTGCCAGCAGCGCGTGGACGAGGGCCTCCTACGAGCAGTACGTC.

Here the CDR3 DNA reads TGTGCCAGCAGCGCCCTACCGACAGCCACAGATACGCAGTATTTT. Encoded protein: CASSALPTATDTQYF. This chain uses TRBV5-6 with TRBJ2-3; D perhaps matches TRBD1 (5 bases). Germline CDR1 is SGHDT and CDR2 is YYEEEE. This CDR3 comprises 15 residues. Trimming removed 4 bases at V and 2 bases at J, with 14 bases between.

This clonotype has only a few counts. The chain uses TRBV7-9 and TRBJ2-3; TRBD2 agrees at 7 bases. The CDR3 consists of 13 residues. The germline V gene has CDR1 SEHNR and CDR2 FQNEAQ (reference sequence). V lost 9 bases, J lost 1 base, and 4 bases stayed unmatched. The CDR3 DNA reads as TGTGCCAGTCGAGCGGGGCGCACAGATACGCAGTATTTT. Its protein product is CASRAGRTDTQYF.

There are a few counts of this clonotype. The chain is built from TRBV20-1 and TRBJ1-6; TRBD1 might be the D (5 bases). CDR3 size: 14 residues. Germline values: CDR1 DFQATT, CDR2 SNEGSKA (reference sequence). V lost 0 bases and J 7 bases, leaving 10 bases between the germline ends. In nucleotides, the CDR3 is TGCAGTGCTAGAGATATGAGGGGCAATTCACCCCTCCACTTT. Translating it yields CSARDMRGNSPLHF.